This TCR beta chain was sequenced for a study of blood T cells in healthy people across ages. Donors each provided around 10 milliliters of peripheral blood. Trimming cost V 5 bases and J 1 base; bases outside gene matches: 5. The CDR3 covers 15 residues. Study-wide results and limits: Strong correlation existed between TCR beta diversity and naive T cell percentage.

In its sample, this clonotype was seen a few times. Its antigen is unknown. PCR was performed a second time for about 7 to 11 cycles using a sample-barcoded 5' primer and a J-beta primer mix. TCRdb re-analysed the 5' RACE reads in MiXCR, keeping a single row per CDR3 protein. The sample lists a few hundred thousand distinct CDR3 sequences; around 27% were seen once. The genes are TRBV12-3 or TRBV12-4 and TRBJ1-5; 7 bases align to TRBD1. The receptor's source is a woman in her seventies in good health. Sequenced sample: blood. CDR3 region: CASSATGRSNQPQHF. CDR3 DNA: TGTGCCAGCAGTGCGACAGGGAGGAGCAATCAGCCCCAGCATTTT.